A single sample gave rise to the 13 T cell receptor beta chains below, sequenced in a study of cytomegalovirus exposure and HLA in healthy donors. PCR employed 60 Vbeta and 13 Jbeta primers. Generated by immunoSEQ multiplex PCR, the TCRdb table keeps only in-frame clones and is missing some. The sample lists approximately 91,000 clones, roughly two thirds occurring once. Sequences were obtained from PBMCs. These receptors were obtained from a female donor in good health and CMV-seronegative.

The rearrangement joins TRBV7-3 to TRBJ1-1, with D possibly matching TRBD1 (5 bases). This CDR3 spans 15 amino acids. Germline values: CDR1 SGHTA, CDR2 FQGTGA. V was shortened by 5 bases and J by 0 bases, with 13 bases between the two germline ends. The CDR3 DNA is TGTGCCAGCAGCCTTCAGGGATCCATGAACACTGAAGCTTTCTTT. Its translation: CASSLQGSMNTEAFF.

A word on this clone: An end of the junction does not agree with germline; a read error may underlie this. V gene TRBV9 combines with J gene TRBJ1-2, with a weak D call TRBD1 (6 bases). The CDR3 runs to 18 residues. Germline lookup yields CDR1 SGDLS and CDR2 YYNGEE. CDR3: CAISVGSTGALAGYGYTF. In DNA, the CDR3 is TGTGCCATCAGCGTAGGATCGACAGGAGCGTTAGCGGGCTATGGCTACACCTTC.

The V call is TRBV4-2, the J call TRBJ2-7, with 9 positions matching TRBD2. CDR3 length: 16 amino acids. J gave up 3 bases and V 1 base, and 7 bases lay outside the gene matches. Germline CDR1 reads LGHNA; CDR2 reads YNFKEQ. The CDR3 coding sequence is TGTGCCAGCAGCCAAGTTGGTGGGCGGGAGGGCTACGAGCAGTACTTC. Translating it yields CASSQVGGREGYEQYF.

The V call is TRBV6-6, the J call TRBJ1-1; a weak D match, TRBD1 (5 bases). Germline V gives CDR1 MNHNY, CDR2 SVGAGI (reference sequence). V lost 6 bases to trimming and J lost 5 bases, with 16 bases between them. The CDR3 length is 14 residues. In DNA, the CDR3 is TGTGCCAGCAGACCCTCGGGGGAGTGGACTGAAGCTTTCTTT. Translating gives CASRPSGEWTEAFF.

This clone appeared once. The chain couples TRBV27 to TRBJ2-7, with 8 bases identical to TRBD1. This CDR3 has 15 amino acids. CDR1 MNHEY and CDR2 SMNVEV come from the germline V gene (reference sequence). The trim removed 6 bases at V and 2 bases at J, leaving 9 bases unmatched. In DNA form, the CDR3 reads TGTGCCAGCAGCTTTTATCGACAGGGGACCTACGAGCAGTACTTC. This encodes CASSFYRQGTYEQYF.

The V gene is TRBV7-8, the J gene TRBJ2-7; a weak D match, TRBD2 (6 bases). Germline loops: CDR1 SGHVS, CDR2 FQNEAQ. CDR3 length equals 15 residues. V shed 5 bases and J shed 3 bases, with 17 bases lying between them. The CDR3 sequence: CASSPWGTEYYEQYF. The CDR3 DNA reads TGTGCCAGCAGCCCCTGGGGGACTGAATACTACGAGCAGTACTTC.

This clone was observed once. V usage is TRBV6-1 and J usage is TRBJ2-1, with 7 nucleotides matching TRBD1. With 7 bases clipped from V and 4 bases from J, the junction kept 4 bases outside the gene matches. The germline V gene has CDR1 MNHNS and CDR2 SASEGT. The CDR3 runs to 13 residues. Here the CDR3 DNA reads TGTGCCAGCACCAGACAGGGTTACAATGAGCAGTTCTTC. It yields the protein CASTRQGYNEQFF.

This clone was detected once. The rearrangement joins TRBV30 to TRBJ2-1, with TRBD1 as a possible D gene (5 bases). V lost 0 bases to trimming and J lost 7 bases, with 10 bases between them. The CDR3 sequence is 13 residues long. In germline, CDR1 is GTSNPN, CDR2 SVGIG (reference sequence). CDR3 in amino acids: CAWSVGAGNEQFF. CDR3 in DNA: TGTGCCTGGAGTGTAGGAGCAGGGAATGAGCAGTTCTTC.

This clone was recorded a few times. V and J are TRBV30 and TRBJ1-6; tentatively, D is TRBD1 (5 bases). Trimming removed 0 bases from V and 7 bases from J, with 13 bases in between. CDR3 length equals 15 residues. Germline CDR1 is GTSNPN and CDR2 is SVGIG (reference sequence). CDR3 residues: CAWSVLGRENSPLHF. The CDR3, as DNA: TGTGCCTGGAGTGTACTGGGCAGGGAAAATTCACCCCTCCACTTT. Drawing the rest from reference TRBV30 and TRBJ1-6, the complete variable domain is SQTIHQWPATLVQPVGSPLSLECTVEGTSNPNLYWYRQAAGRGLQLLFYSVGIGQISSEVPQNLSASRPQDRQFILSSKKLLLSDSGFYLCAWSVLGRENSPLHFGNGTRLTVT.

The genes are TRBV28 and TRBJ2-7; TRBD1 matches 8 bases. This CDR3 contains 14 residues. Germline-derived CDR1 and CDR2 are MDHEN and SYDVKM. With 5 bases clipped from V and 3 bases from J, the junction kept 6 bases outside the gene matches. The CDR3: CASSNPGQVYEQYF. Here the CDR3 DNA reads TGTGCCAGCAGTAACCCGGGACAGGTCTACGAGCAGTACTTC.

This rearrangement joins TRBV2 to TRBJ2-5; 8 nucleotides line up with TRBD1. There are 14 residues in the CDR3. Germline lookup yields CDR1 SNHLY and CDR2 FYNNEI. J was trimmed by 5 bases and V by 9 bases; bases with no gene match: 11. The DNA for the CDR3 is TGTGCCAGTCCGCGGACAGGGTCCCGCGAGACCCAGTACTTC. Protein product: CASPRTGSRETQYF.

V gene TRBV5-4 combines with J gene TRBJ2-5; possibly TRBD2 for D (6 bases). Germline V gives CDR1 SGHNT, CDR2 YYREEE (reference sequence). This CDR3 spans 15 amino acids. V gave up 0 bases and J gave up 4 bases, with 13 bases separating them. The CDR3 DNA follows: TGTGCCAGCAGCTTGGGAGGAGGGGCCGGAGAGACCCAGTACTTC. Its translation is CASSLGGGAGETQYF.

This clone was picked up one time. The rearrangement links TRBV19 to TRBJ2-7; D is possibly TRBD1 (6 bases). CDR1 and CDR2 from the germline V gene are LNHDA and SQIVND (reference sequence). Trimming stripped 7 bases from V and 1 base from J, with 20 bases between. This CDR3 region has 16 residues. The CDR3 region has the DNA TGTGCCAGTATAGGAGTTTCGGGCAGGGGTTCCTACGAGCAGTACTTC. Protein: CASIGVSGRGSYEQYF.